These 16 T cell receptor beta chains were sequenced from one sample in a study of cytomegalovirus exposure and HLA in healthy donors. PCR employed 60 Vbeta and 13 Jbeta primers. Clones were sequenced by immunoSEQ multiplex PCR, and TCRdb holds only the in-frame ones, with some missing. In all, the sample yields around 57,000 clones. The sample comprised PBMCs. The source is a woman aged 50 to 60 in good health and CMV-seropositive.

The CDR3 nucleotides read TGTGCCAGCATCGGCGGCGGAGGCAATGAGCAGTTCTTC. Protein product: CASIGGGGNEQFF. The J gene is TRBJ2-1, the V gene TRBV2; tentatively, D is TRBD2 (5 bases). The germline V and J ends were trimmed by 7 bases and 6 bases, with 13 bases remaining between them. Looked up from germline, CDR1 is SNHLY and CDR2 is FYNNEI. The CDR3 runs to 13 residues.

The gene calls are TRBV27 and TRBJ2-3, with 8 nucleotides matching TRBD1. The trim removed 4 bases at V and 0 bases at J, leaving 3 bases unmatched. Germline CDR1 and CDR2: MNHEY and SMNVEV (reference sequence). The CDR3 runs to 15 residues. CDR3: CASSWGDRSTDTQYF. The CDR3 bases are TGTGCCAGCAGTTGGGGGGACAGGAGCACAGATACGCAGTATTTT.

CDR3 sequence reads: CASSPGYSSYNSPLHF. The CDR3 DNA is TGTGCCAGCAGCCCAGGGTACAGTTCGTATAATTCACCCCTCCACTTT. This chain joins TRBV11-2 and TRBJ1-6; TRBD1 might be the D (5 bases). The CDR3 extends over 16 amino acids. Germline V gene lookup returns CDR1 SGHAT and CDR2 FQNNGV. The germline V and J ends were trimmed by 5 bases and 4 bases, with 15 bases remaining between them.

The chain employs TRBV6-5 and TRBJ2-3; 7 bases are shared with TRBD1. CDR3 length: 15 residues. CDR1 MNHEY and CDR2 SVGAGI come from the germline V gene. The J segment lost 2 bases and the V segment lost 6 bases, leaving 8 bases of the junction unmatched. CDR3 protein: CASRPEGASTDTQYF. The CDR3, as DNA: TGTGCCAGCAGACCTGAGGGGGCCTCCACAGATACGCAGTATTTT.

The chain links TRBV6-5 to TRBJ1-1, with TRBD1 as a possible D gene (6 bases). Germline V gene data show CDR1 as MNHEY and CDR2 as SVGAGI. V was pared by 0 bases and J by 0 bases, with 11 bases between. CDR3 size: 16 residues. The CDR3 DNA reads TGTGCCAGCAGTTACTCCAACAGGGCCCTGAACACTGAAGCTTTCTTT. Its translation is CASSYSNRALNTEAFF.

The V gene is TRBV28, the J gene TRBJ1-4, with a tentative D call TRBD1 (6 bases). The CDR3 sequence is 15 residues long. Germline loops: CDR1 MDHEN, CDR2 SYDVKM. Trimming took 1 base from V and 1 from J, leaving 7 bases between them. CDR3 sequence: CASSLFRGTNEKLFF. As DNA, the CDR3 is TGTGCCAGCAGTTTATTCAGGGGAACTAATGAAAAACTGTTTTTT.

The chain employs TRBV27 and TRBJ2-2; D is unclear. V lost 5 bases and J 5 bases, leaving 6 bases between the germline ends. CDR1 is MNHEY and CDR2 is SMNVEV in the germline V gene (reference sequence). This CDR3 has 12 amino acids. As DNA, the CDR3 is TGTGCCAGCAGTCCAGGAACCGGGGAGCTGTTTTTT. Translation: CASSPGTGELFF.

The genes are TRBV6-5 and TRBJ2-6; D unclear. The germline CDR1 and CDR2 sequences are MNHEY and SVGAGI. V was clipped by 7 bases and J by 1 base, with 11 bases between them. The CDR3 extends over 15 amino acids. CDR3 sequence reads: CASKLESSGANVLTF. The CDR3 coding sequence is TGTGCCAGCAAACTGGAGAGTTCTGGGGCCAACGTCCTGACTTTC.

CDR3 bases: TGTGCCAGCAGATGGGGGGCCGGGGAGCTGTTTTTT. Its translation: CASRWGAGELFF. This chain links TRBV27 with TRBJ2-2; D might be TRBD2 (6 bases). There are 12 residues in the CDR3. Trimming removed 6 bases from V and 6 bases from J, with 8 bases in between. CDR1 is MNHEY, CDR2 SMNVEV, per germline (reference sequence).

This chain links TRBV29-1 with TRBJ2-2; 8 positions agree with TRBD1. V lost 1 base to trimming and J lost 7 bases; unmatched junction nucleotides: 11. This CDR3 is 16 amino acids long. Germline V gene lookup returns CDR1 SQVTM and CDR2 ANQGSEA. The CDR3: CSVEVDDRGYGGELFF. The CDR3 coding sequence is TGCAGCGTTGAAGTAGATGACAGGGGTTATGGCGGGGAGCTGTTTTTT.

The rearrangement links TRBV29-1 to TRBJ1-4; D might be TRBD1 (6 bases). CDR3 size: 14 residues. V was clipped by 4 bases and J by 0 bases, with 9 bases between them. Germline V lookup: CDR1 SQVTM, CDR2 ANQGSEA. The DNA for the CDR3 is TGCAGCGTTGGGCAGGGGACAACTAATGAAAAACTGTTTTTT. Translation: CSVGQGTTNEKLFF. Complete variable domain (other parts from reference TRBV29-1 and TRBJ1-4): SAVISQKPSRDICQRGTSLTIQCQVDSQVTMMFWYRQQPGQSLTLIATANQGSEATYESGFVIDKFPISRPNLTFSTLTVSNMSPEDSSIYLCSVGQGTTNEKLFFGSGTQLSVL.

This sequence joins TRBV30 and TRBJ2-2, with 8 bases fitting TRBD1. Germline CDR1 and CDR2: GTSNPN and SVGIG (reference sequence). With V trimmed by 3 bases and J by 4 bases, 13 bases remained unmatched. This CDR3 comprises 17 residues. In DNA form, the CDR3 reads TGTGCCTGGAGCGCCTCCCGGACAGGGAGAAGCACCGGGGAGCTGTTTTTT. It codes for CAWSASRTGRSTGELFF.

This chain connects TRBV4-1 to TRBJ1-4; 8 bases fit TRBD1. The CDR3 is made up of 15 amino acids. V lost 5 bases, J lost 8 bases, and 10 bases stayed unmatched. Germline-derived CDR1 and CDR2 are MGHRA and YSYEKL. This CDR3 is CASSAPDRVNEKLFF. The CDR3 DNA is TGCGCCAGCAGCGCGCCGGACAGGGTAAACGAAAAACTGTTTTTT.

This rearrangement joins TRBV5-1 to TRBJ2-1; 12 bases line up with TRBD2. The ends lost 5 bases at V and 4 bases at J; junction bases unmatched: 1. CDR3 length: 14 residues. CDR1 is SGHRS and CDR2 is YFSETQ in the germline V gene. The CDR3 nucleotides are TGCGCCAGCAGACTAGCGGGGGGATACAATGAGCAGTTCTTC. This gives the protein CASRLAGGYNEQFF.

J is TRBJ2-7 and V is TRBV4-1; perhaps TRBD1 as D (6 bases). The V gene's germline CDR1 is MGHRA and CDR2 YSYEKL. The CDR3 length is 17 residues. Trimming cost V 0 bases and J 0 bases, with 15 bases left between them. CDR3 sequence (DNA): TGCGCCAGCAGCCAAGATCTACTGAGGGGGAGCTCCTACGAGCAGTACTTC. This encodes CASSQDLLRGSSYEQYF.

J is TRBJ1-3 and V is TRBV7-9; D might be TRBD1 (5 bases). The ends were cut back, 1 base at V and 0 bases at J, with 7 bases in the middle. This CDR3 has 15 residues. In germline, CDR1 is SEHNR, CDR2 FQNEAQ (reference sequence). The DNA for the CDR3 is TGTGCCAGCAGCTTAGACGGACACTCTGGAAACACCATATATTTT. The encoded protein is CASSLDGHSGNTIYF.